The 5 T cell receptor beta chains in this list originate from one sample, sequenced in a study of shared clonotypes between healthy human individuals. Naive CD8 cells comprised CD45RO-negative, CCR7-positively selected cells, excluding terminally differentiated effector memory CD45RA+ cells. Sequencing used immunoSEQ multiplex PCR; TCRdb keeps in-frame clones, though not all of them. The table records about 2.1 million clones, roughly 91% of them present only once. The sequenced material came from naive CD8+ T cells from PBMCs. Receptors were obtained from a man aged 18 to 35 in good health. Some clones in this sample may be carry-over from other donors' samples.

The rearrangement uses TRBV7-8 and TRBJ2-5; D unresolved. The CDR3 loop spans 14 amino acids. Germline loops: CDR1 SGHVS, CDR2 FQNEAQ. Deletions cut 2 bases from V and 5 bases from J, with 12 bases between. CDR3 nucleotide sequence: TGTGCCAGCAGCTTATACGGGTTCCGGGAGACCCAGTACTTC. Amino acid sequence: CASSLYGFRETQYF.

Concerning this clone: This sample also contains other DNA sequences that code for the same CDR3. In DNA form, the CDR3 reads TGTGCCAGCAGCTCGGGGACAGGGGGCAGGGAGACCCAGTACTTC. Translating it yields CASSSGTGGRETQYF. The chain couples TRBV5-4 to TRBJ2-5, with 12 bases identical to TRBD1. The CDR3 has 15 amino acids. Losses at the gene ends were 3 bases for V and 5 bases for J; bases not matched to a gene: 5. Germline CDR1 and CDR2: SGHNT and YYREEE (reference sequence).

This clone occurred once. CDR3 protein: CASSTITDVSYEQYF. Here the CDR3 DNA reads TGTGCCAGCAGCACCATAACCGACGTTAGCTACGAGCAGTACTTC. This chain links TRBV28 with TRBJ2-7; unclear D gene. Germline CDR1 reads MDHEN; CDR2 reads SYDVKM. There are 15 residues in the CDR3. V lost 6 bases to trimming and J lost 3 bases, with 18 bases between them.

The V call is TRBV4-1, the J call TRBJ2-1; 11 bases match TRBD1. The J segment lost 9 bases and the V segment lost 1 base, leaving 11 bases of the junction unmatched. The CDR3 extends over 17 amino acids. Germline V gene lookup returns CDR1 MGHRA and CDR2 YSYEKL. DNA of the CDR3: TGCGCCAGCAGCCAAGTGCACGGGACAGGGGGTTTGGGTGAGCAGTTCTTC. It encodes CASSQVHGTGGLGEQFF.

This chain links TRBV7-9 with TRBJ2-7, with 13 bases fitting TRBD2. The junction had 3 bases not matched to a gene; V was cut back by 4 bases and J by 0 bases. The CDR3 runs 16 residues. Germline CDR1 and CDR2: SEHNR and FQNEAQ (reference sequence). The CDR3 reads CASSWTSGRTSYEQYF. As DNA, the CDR3 is TGTGCCAGCAGCTGGACTAGCGGGAGAACCTCCTACGAGCAGTACTTC.